A single sample gave rise to the 23 T cell receptor beta chains below, sequenced in a study of T-cell memory formation after mild COVID-19. TCRdb passed the 5' RACE reads through MiXCR, listing each CDR3 protein once. Found here are hundreds of thousands of distinct CDR3 sequences, around 18% of them singletons; the top ten hold approximately 8.4%. The sequencing sample was made of PBMCs or a T cell subset sorted from them (not recorded which). The origin of the receptors is an adult woman who had mild COVID-19 (a few samples of this study predate the infection). Cell type and time point are not known.

The chain uses TRBV5-5 and TRBJ1-5, with 8 bases fitting TRBD1. This CDR3 is 15 amino acids long. In germline, CDR1 is SGHKS, CDR2 YYEKEE (reference sequence). V was clipped by 4 bases and J by 5 bases; unmatched bases: 8. The CDR3 reads CASSRNRGKDQPQHF. As DNA, the CDR3 is TGTGCCAGCAGCCGAAACAGGGGGAAAGATCAGCCCCAGCATTTT.

This clonotype was detected only a few times. This rearrangement joins TRBV9 to TRBJ2-5; D assignment may be TRBD1 or TRBD2 (5 bases each). The CDR3 length is 16 residues. Trimming removed 2 bases at V and 2 bases at J, with 16 bases between. CDR1 is SGDLS, CDR2 YYNGEE, per germline. Here the CDR3 DNA reads TGTGCCAGCAGCGTCCGGACGGGACGAGCACAAGAGACCCAGTACTTC. Translation: CASSVRTGRAQETQYF.

The CDR3 region is CASSKRLAGRVYNEQFF. The CDR3 DNA is TGTGCCAGCAGCAAAAGACTAGCGGGACGAGTCTACAATGAGCAGTTCTTC. The rearrangement uses TRBV12-3 or TRBV12-4 and TRBJ2-1; 11 positions match TRBD2. CDR3 length equals 17 residues. V lost 6 bases, J lost 3 bases, and 10 bases stayed unmatched.

The chain couples TRBV20-1 to TRBJ2-1; 14 nucleotides line up with TRBD2. Germline V gene lookup returns CDR1 DFQATT and CDR2 SNEGSKA (reference sequence). V shed 3 bases, J shed 8 bases, and the junction held 6 bases outside the gene matches. The CDR3 sequence is 15 residues long. The CDR3 DNA is TGCAGTGCTAGTGTAGGGACTAGCGGGAGAGATGAGCAGTTCTTC. Translation gives CSASVGTSGRDEQFF.

The J gene is TRBJ1-1, the V gene TRBV5-6, with D possibly being TRBD1 (6 bases). Germline V gives CDR1 SGHDT, CDR2 YYEEEE. With 4 bases removed from V and 4 bases from J, the gap between germline ends came to 17 bases. This CDR3 is 15 amino acids long. CDR3 sequence: CASSRYRDKGTEAFF. The CDR3 DNA reads TGTGCCAGCAGCAGATACAGGGACAAGGGCACTGAAGCTTTCTTT. The variable domain in full, completed from reference TRBV5-6 and TRBJ1-1, reads DAGVTQSPTHLIKTRGQQVTLRCSPKSGHDTVSWYQQALGQGPQFIFQYYEEEERQRGNFPDRFSGHQFPNYSSELNVNALLLGDSALYLCASSRYRDKGTEAFFGQGTRLTVV.

The chain combines TRBV7-6 with TRBJ1-5, with unresolved D. The CDR3 is made up of 13 amino acids. V was clipped by 1 base and J by 7 bases, with 8 bases between them. Germline V gene data show CDR1 as SGHVS and CDR2 as FNYEAQ. The chain's CDR3 is CASSLGPRQPQHF. The CDR3 bases are TGTGCCAGCAGCTTAGGACCACGGCAGCCCCAGCATTTT.

The chain has TRBV24-1 and TRBJ2-3, with D maybe TRBD1 (6 bases). V was pared by 7 bases and J by 0 bases, with 16 bases between. CDR1 is KGHDR, CDR2 SFDVKD, per germline. The length of the CDR3 is 16 residues. CDR3 nucleotide sequence: TGTGCCACCAGGGCTACCCAGGGACAAAGCACAGATACGCAGTATTTT. Protein sequence: CATRATQGQSTDTQYF.

The sample holds a few counts of this clonotype. For the CDR3, the DNA is TGTGCCAGCAGCCCAACAGGGGTTAATGGCTACACCTTC. Protein sequence: CASSPTGVNGYTF. The chain joins TRBV28 to TRBJ1-2; 7 bases agree with TRBD1. J gave up 6 bases and V 6 bases, and 7 bases lay outside the gene matches. CDR3 size: 13 residues. Germline CDR1 and CDR2: MDHEN and SYDVKM.

The chain carries TRBV12-3 or TRBV12-4 and TRBJ2-2; D is possibly TRBD1 or TRBD2 (6 bases each). The CDR3 has 14 amino acids. Trimming pared 6 bases from V and 6 bases from J, leaving 14 bases between. CDR3 amino acids: CASSGGQRAGELFF. CDR3 DNA: TGTGCCAGCAGCGGGGGCCAAAGGGCCGGGGAGCTGTTTTTT.

This clonotype showed up just a few times. The V gene is TRBV7-9, the J gene TRBJ1-4; 7 nucleotides align to TRBD1. CDR1 and CDR2 from the germline V gene are SEHNR and FQNEAQ (reference sequence). The CDR3 extends over 15 amino acids. Unmatched junction bases numbered 4, after V lost 2 bases and J lost 4 bases. The CDR3 region is CASSLRDSVNEKLFF. The CDR3 DNA reads TGTGCCAGCAGCTTAAGGGACAGCGTTAATGAAAAACTGTTTTTT. Variable domain in full (rest from reference TRBV7-9 and TRBJ1-4): DTGVSQNPRHKITKRGQNVTFRCDPISEHNRLYWYRQTLGQGPEFLTYFQNEAQLEKSRLLSDRFSAERPKGSFSTLEIQRTEQGDSAMYLCASSLRDSVNEKLFFGSGTQLSVL.

This clonotype was counted a few times. This chain links TRBV4-1 with TRBJ2-6; TRBD1 agrees at 7 bases. There are 19 residues in the CDR3. Germline V gene lookup returns CDR1 MGHRA and CDR2 YSYEKL. V was pared by 4 bases and J by 0 bases, with 12 bases of the junction left unmatched. In DNA form, the CDR3 reads TGCGCCAGCAGCCCAGCTCCGTGGACAGGCGGCTCTGGGGCCAACGTCCTGACTTTC. This sequence encodes CASSPAPWTGGSGANVLTF.

This clonotype was seen more than once but under ten times. At one of its ends the junction is not consistent with the germline gene, which may arise from a read error. The rearrangement joins TRBV11-2 to TRBJ2-5; 11 bases agree with TRBD2. Per the germline V gene, CDR1 is SGHAT and CDR2 is FQNNGV. The length of the CDR3 is 13 residues. For the CDR3, the DNA is TGTGCCAGCAGCTTTTCTAGCGGGGGGCCAGAGGACTTC. This sequence encodes CASSFSSGGPEDF.

The V gene is TRBV29-1, the J gene TRBJ2-2; TRBD2 agrees at 7 bases. The J segment lost 4 bases and the V segment lost 4 bases, leaving 0 bases of the junction unmatched. CDR1 and CDR2 (germline): SQVTM, ANQGSEA. This CDR3 has 12 amino acids. The CDR3 DNA is TGCAGCGTTGGCGGGAGCACCGGGGAGCTGTTTTTT. Amino acids: CSVGGSTGELFF.

The chain couples TRBV5-5 to TRBJ1-1; the D is unclear. The length of the CDR3 is 14 residues. Germline V CDR1 and CDR2: SGHKS, YYEKEE (reference sequence). Trimming took 1 base from V and 1 from J, leaving 8 bases between them. CDR3 region: CASSLHNGNTEAFF. DNA of the CDR3: TGTGCCAGCAGCTTGCACAATGGGAACACTGAAGCTTTCTTT.

V and J are TRBV6-5 and TRBJ2-7, with 12 bases lining up with TRBD2. The germline V gene encodes CDR1 MNHEY and CDR2 SVGAGI. The CDR3 loop spans 16 amino acids. V dropped 4 bases and J dropped 0; count of bases not matched to a gene: 4. The CDR3 region has the DNA TGTGCCAGCAGTTCCATGACTAGCGGGAGCTCCTACGAGCAGTACTTC. This encodes CASSSMTSGSSYEQYF.

The chain is built from TRBV20-1 and TRBJ2-6; 10 bases fit TRBD2. Trimming cost V 2 bases and J 0 bases; bases outside gene matches: 4. This CDR3 has 17 amino acids. CDR1 and CDR2 (germline): DFQATT, SNEGSKA (reference sequence). The CDR3 region has the DNA TGCAGTGCTAGACCTAGCGGGAGACCCTCTGGGGCCAACGTCCTGACTTTC. Translation: CSARPSGRPSGANVLTF.

The rearrangement uses TRBV20-1 and TRBJ2-5; 10 positions match TRBD2. CDR3 length: 14 amino acids. The trim removed 4 bases at V and 3 bases at J, leaving 5 bases unmatched. The germline CDR1 and CDR2 sequences are DFQATT and SNEGSKA (reference sequence). For the CDR3, the DNA is TGCAGTGCTATAACTAGCGGGGCCGAAGAGACCCAGTACTTC. Residues: CSAITSGAEETQYF.

This clonotype was recorded a few times. The chain has TRBV12-3 or TRBV12-4 and TRBJ2-2, with 7 bases fitting TRBD2. There are 17 residues in the CDR3. The V gene end was trimmed by 5 bases and the J gene end by 5 bases; junction bases not matched to a gene: 14. The CDR3 sequence: CASSTTSVRRGTGELFF. The CDR3 DNA reads TGTGCCAGCAGTACTACTAGCGTCCGCCGGGGGACCGGGGAGCTGTTTTTT.

This clonotype was detected only a few times. The V gene is TRBV30, the J gene TRBJ2-2; either TRBD1 or TRBD2 may supply D (5 bases each). The germline V gene has CDR1 GTSNPN and CDR2 SVGIG (reference sequence). The V and J ends lost 5 bases and 4 bases respectively, with 11 bases between them. This CDR3 has 13 residues. The CDR3 DNA is TGTGCCTGGTCCGGGACCCCCACCGGGGAGCTGTTTTTT. Protein product: CAWSGTPTGELFF.

The chain's CDR3 is CASTRDTLTGELFF. The DNA of the CDR3 is TGTGCCAGCACCCGGGACACCCTCACCGGGGAGCTGTTTTTT. This chain connects TRBV6-5 to TRBJ2-2; D is possibly TRBD1 (6 bases). The CDR3 covers 14 residues. CDR1 MNHEY and CDR2 SVGAGI come from the germline V gene. V lost 7 bases to trimming and J lost 4 bases, with 13 bases between them.

This clonotype was detected a few times. The chain recombines TRBV5-1 with TRBJ2-4; D gene unclear. In germline, CDR1 is SGHRS, CDR2 YFSETQ. The CDR3 totals 15 residues. V shed 0 bases and J shed 0 bases, with 7 bases lying between them. The CDR3 DNA reads TGCGCCAGCAGCTTGGCCCCGTTAGCCAAAAACATTCAGTACTTC. It yields the protein CASSLAPLAKNIQYF.

This clonotype has more than one count but fewer than ten. This rearrangement joins TRBV20-1 to TRBJ2-3; 10 nucleotides line up with TRBD2. Trimming took 0 bases from V and 1 from J; bases not matched to a gene: 4. The germline gives CDR1 DFQATT, CDR2 SNEGSKA (reference sequence). There are 16 residues in the CDR3. The CDR3 spells CSARDFGTSGTDTQYF. The CDR3 DNA follows: TGCAGTGCTAGAGATTTTGGGACTAGCGGCACAGATACGCAGTATTTT.

This chain connects TRBV29-1 to TRBJ2-3; 11 nucleotides align to TRBD2. The CDR3 contains 16 residues. The germline gives CDR1 SQVTM, CDR2 ANQGSEA. Trimming cost V 1 base and J 2 bases; bases outside gene matches: 5. CDR3 DNA sequence: TGCAGCGTTGAAGGATCACTAGCGGGAGACACAGATACGCAGTATTTT. Translating gives CSVEGSLAGDTDTQYF.